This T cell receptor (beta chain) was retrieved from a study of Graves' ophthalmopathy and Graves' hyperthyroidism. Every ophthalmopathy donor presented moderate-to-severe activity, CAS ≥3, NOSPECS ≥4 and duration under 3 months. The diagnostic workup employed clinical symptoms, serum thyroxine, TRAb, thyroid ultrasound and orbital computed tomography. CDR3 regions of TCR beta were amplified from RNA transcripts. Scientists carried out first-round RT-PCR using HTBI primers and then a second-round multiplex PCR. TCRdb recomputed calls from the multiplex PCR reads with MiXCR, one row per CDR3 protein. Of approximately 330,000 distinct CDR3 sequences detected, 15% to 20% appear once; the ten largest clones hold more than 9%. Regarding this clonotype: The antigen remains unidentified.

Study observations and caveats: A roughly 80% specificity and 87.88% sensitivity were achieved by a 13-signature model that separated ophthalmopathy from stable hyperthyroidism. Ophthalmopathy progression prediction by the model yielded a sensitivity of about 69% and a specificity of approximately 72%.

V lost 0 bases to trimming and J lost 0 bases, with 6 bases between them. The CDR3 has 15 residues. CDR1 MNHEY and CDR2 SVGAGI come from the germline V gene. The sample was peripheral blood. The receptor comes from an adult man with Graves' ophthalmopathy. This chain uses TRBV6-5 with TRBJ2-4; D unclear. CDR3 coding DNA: TGTGCCAGCAGTTACTCAACGGGAGCCAAAAACATTCAGTACTTC. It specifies CASSYSTGAKNIQYF.